Shown below are 27 T cell receptor beta chains from a single sample sequenced in a study of T cells after yellow fever vaccination. From the 5' RACE reads, TCRdb called clonotypes with MiXCR, one entry per CDR3 protein. Altogether over 300,000 distinct CDR3 sequences are present, around 3.6% being singletons, with the ten largest covering about a quarter. The sample in question was PBMCs, obtained on the day of the yellow fever booster vaccination. The receptors were sampled from a man between 18 and 29 years old who received the YFV17D yellow fever vaccine.

This clonotype has more than one count but fewer than ten. The chain couples TRBV20-1 to TRBJ2-2; the D is unclear. V dropped 3 bases and J dropped 0 bases, with 5 bases sitting between them. Germline V CDR1 and CDR2: DFQATT, SNEGSKA (reference sequence). The CDR3 totals 13 residues. CDR3 residues: CSASGANTGELFF. The CDR3 DNA follows: TGCAGTGCTAGTGGGGCGAACACCGGGGAGCTGTTTTTT.

This clonotype has only a few counts. The chain combines TRBV5-4 with TRBJ2-7; maybe TRBD1 (6 bases). CDR1 and CDR2 from the germline V gene are SGHNT and YYREEE (reference sequence). The CDR3 loop spans 15 amino acids. The V gene lost 5 bases and the J gene lost 2 bases, with 17 bases spanning the gap. CDR3 in DNA: TGTGCCAGCAGTTCGGACCGGGACACTCCCTACGAGCAGTACGTC. Translating gives CASSSDRDTPYEQYV.

This clonotype was detected only a few times. V gene TRBV20-1 combines with J gene TRBJ2-3; D is perhaps TRBD2 (6 bases). The CDR3 is 12 amino acids. Germline assignment: CDR1 DFQATT and CDR2 SNEGSKA (reference sequence). V lost 6 bases, J lost 4 bases, and 11 bases lay in between. CDR3 in DNA: TGCAGTGCCCCTGGACTACCAGATACGCAGTATTTT. Translating gives CSAPGLPDTQYF.

This clonotype was recorded a few times. The chain employs TRBV4-2 and TRBJ2-7; D is ambiguous. Looked up from germline, CDR1 is LGHNA and CDR2 is YNFKEQ. The CDR3 is made up of 14 amino acids. V was pared by 3 bases and J by 0 bases, with 9 bases between. The CDR3 here is CASSQPTRSYEQYF. DNA for the CDR3: TGTGCCAGCAGCCAGCCGACACGCTCCTACGAGCAGTACTTC.

The rearrangement uses TRBV12-3 or TRBV12-4 and TRBJ1-2, with TRBD1 as a possible D gene (5 bases). The CDR3 consists of 11 residues. V dropped 7 bases and J dropped 8 bases, with 11 bases sitting between them. CDR3 in DNA: TGTGCCAGCAACCAGGGCCTAGGCTACACCTTC. Translation: CASNQGLGYTF.

This clonotype showed up many times. This chain connects TRBV12-3 or TRBV12-4 to TRBJ2-1; D possibly corresponds to TRBD1 (6 bases). The CDR3 contains 13 residues. The V end lost 7 bases, the J end lost 5 bases, and 12 bases lay between the germline ends. CDR3 amino acids: CASTRDRNNEQFF. CDR3 nucleotides: TGTGCCAGCACTCGCGACAGGAACAATGAGCAGTTCTTC.

There are a few counts of this clonotype. J is TRBJ2-7 and V is TRBV10-3; D remains unclear. The V end was cut by 4 bases, the J end by 5 bases, with 24 bases between. The CDR3 extends over 17 amino acids. CDR1 and CDR2 (germline): ENHRY, SYGVKD. Here the CDR3 reads CAISGRSSKPGWNEQYV. For the CDR3, the DNA is TGTGCCATCAGTGGCCGATCCTCTAAGCCCGGGTGGAACGAGCAGTACGTC.

The genes are TRBV7-2 and TRBJ2-7; 9 nucleotides agree with TRBD1. V gave up 5 bases and J gave up 5 bases; unmatched junction bases: 7. The CDR3 has 14 amino acids. Germline loops: CDR1 SGHTA, CDR2 FQGNSA. CDR3 residues: CASSLSGTGNEQYV. The CDR3 nucleotides are TGTGCCAGCAGCCTAAGCGGGACAGGGAACGAGCAGTACGTC.

As concerns this clonotype: A junction boundary mismatches the germline segment, possibly from a read error. The V call is TRBV9, the J call TRBJ2-7; 7 bases match TRBD2. Germline V gene data show CDR1 as SGDLS and CDR2 as YYNGEE. This CDR3 is 14 amino acids long. The CDR3 DNA follows: TGTGCCATCAGCTCGCGGGGGTTCTGCTACGAGCAGTACTTC. This codes for CAISSRGFCYEQYF.

This clonotype was recorded at least ten times. The chain combines TRBV4-1 with TRBJ2-3; D is possibly TRBD1 or TRBD2 (5 bases each). Trimming stripped 1 base from V and 2 bases from J, with 10 bases between. The CDR3 spans 15 residues. Germline CDR1 and CDR2: MGHRA and YSYEKL. CDR3 sequence reads: CASSQVAGTTDTQYF. The CDR3 DNA sequence: TGCGCCAGCAGCCAAGTCGCAGGGACCACAGATACGCAGTATTTT.

This clonotype was detected ten times or more. The chain joins TRBV20-1 to TRBJ1-4; 7 nucleotides agree with TRBD1. Trimming took 0 bases from V and 8 from J; bases not matched to a gene: 6. The germline V gene encodes CDR1 DFQATT and CDR2 SNEGSKA (reference sequence). The CDR3 has 14 residues. CDR3 loop: CSARDAGGVEKLFF. Here the CDR3 DNA reads TGCAGTGCTAGAGATGCAGGGGGAGTGGAAAAACTGTTTTTT.

This CDR3 reads CAISESGEVTNYGYTF. The CDR3 DNA sequence: TGTGCCATCAGTGAGTCGGGGGAGGTGACAAATTATGGCTACACCTTC. This sequence joins TRBV10-3 and TRBJ1-2; D is possibly TRBD1 (5 bases). Trimming pared 0 bases from V and 5 bases from J, leaving 16 bases between. This CDR3 has 16 residues. Per the germline V gene, CDR1 is ENHRY and CDR2 is SYGVKD.

The table lists this clonotype with a few counts. The chain recombines TRBV9 with TRBJ2-2; no reliable D call. The CDR3 has 18 amino acids. Trimming shortened V by 4 bases and J by 3 bases, and 22 bases separated the two germline ends. Per the germline V gene, CDR1 is SGDLS and CDR2 is YYNGEE. The CDR3 loop is CASSLEILPWRHTGELFF. CDR3 sequence (DNA): TGTGCCAGCAGCCTGGAGATATTGCCTTGGCGCCACACCGGGGAGCTGTTTTTT.

This clonotype appeared many times. This chain uses TRBV20-1 with TRBJ2-7; 13 positions agree with TRBD2. The CDR3 runs 15 residues. Germline CDR1 is DFQATT and CDR2 is SNEGSKA (reference sequence). The V gene end was trimmed by 4 bases and the J gene end by 3 bases; junction bases not matched to a gene: 6. The CDR3 DNA reads as TGCAGTGCTACTGGACTAGCGGGGGTCGGCTACGAGCAGTACTTC. Translating it yields CSATGLAGVGYEQYF.

Many counts were recorded for this clonotype. The J gene is TRBJ2-5, the V gene TRBV7-9, with D possibly TRBD2 on 5 matching bases. Germline-derived CDR1 and CDR2 are SEHNR and FQNEAQ (reference sequence). The CDR3 runs to 15 residues. The V end lost 1 base, the J end lost 5 bases, and 14 bases lay between the germline ends. The chain's CDR3 is CASSLDRDGFETQYF. The CDR3, as DNA: TGTGCCAGCAGCTTAGACCGGGATGGTTTTGAGACCCAGTACTTC.

Ten or more counts support this clonotype. V gene TRBV10-3 combines with J gene TRBJ1-5, with TRBD1 matching over 8 bases. Losses at the gene ends were 0 bases for V and 4 bases for J; bases not matched to a gene: 5. CDR1 is ENHRY, CDR2 SYGVKD, per germline. CDR3 size: 16 residues. This CDR3 is CAISESLQGVNQPQHF. DNA for the CDR3: TGTGCCATCAGTGAGTCACTACAGGGGGTAAATCAGCCCCAGCATTTT.

This clonotype occurred many times. The chain combines TRBV10-3 with TRBJ2-1; D call uncertain. Germline assignment: CDR1 ENHRY and CDR2 SYGVKD. The CDR3 contains 14 residues. V shed 4 bases and J shed 0 bases, with 7 bases lying between them. DNA of the CDR3: TGTGCCATCAGTGCCGTAAGCTCCTACAATGAGCAGTTCTTC. Translated: CAISAVSSYNEQFF.

This clonotype was counted many times. The V call is TRBV5-4, the J call TRBJ2-1; D call uncertain. V was clipped by 1 base and J by 5 bases, with 7 bases between them. The length of the CDR3 is 13 residues. Germline CDR1 SGHNT, CDR2 YYREEE (reference sequence). CDR3 amino acids: CASSLLVDNEQFF. As DNA, the CDR3 is TGTGCCAGCAGCTTGTTAGTGGACAATGAGCAGTTCTTC.

V gene TRBV5-1 combines with J gene TRBJ1-1; D might be TRBD1 (6 bases). V was cut by 0 bases and J by 0 bases, with 15 bases left in between. This CDR3 is built from 17 residues. Germline V gene data show CDR1 as SGHRS and CDR2 as YFSETQ. The DNA for the CDR3 is TGCGCCAGCAGCTTGGAAATAGGACAGATCATGAACACTGAAGCTTTCTTT. Its protein product is CASSLEIGQIMNTEAFF.

This clonotype was observed many times. CDR3 bases: TGTGCCAGTAGTATCGGCCGGGACACTGAAGCTTTCTTT. Translating gives CASSIGRDTEAFF. The rearrangement joins TRBV19 to TRBJ1-1; no firm D call. V lost 3 bases to trimming and J lost 3 bases, with 8 bases between them. CDR3 length: 13 residues. The germline gives CDR1 LNHDA, CDR2 SQIVND (reference sequence).

This clonotype was observed many times. V usage is TRBV7-8 and J usage is TRBJ2-7; 11 bases are shared with TRBD1. Trimming at V came to 5 bases and at J to 2 bases, leaving 5 bases not matched to a gene. Germline V CDR1 and CDR2: SGHVS, FQNEAQ. This CDR3 has 15 amino acids. The CDR3 region is CASSTGQGAAYEQYV. The CDR3 nucleotides read TGTGCCAGCAGCACCGGACAGGGGGCGGCCTACGAGCAGTACGTC.

This clonotype was seen many times. V usage is TRBV11-2 and J usage is TRBJ2-1; tentative D call: TRBD1 (6 bases). Per germline, CDR1 SGHAT and CDR2 FQNNGV. This CDR3 is built from 14 residues. The V gene lost 2 bases and the J gene lost 11 bases, with 16 bases spanning the gap. CDR3 nucleotide sequence: TGTGCCAGCAGCTTACAGGGGTTAACCCCCCAGCAGTTCTTC. It specifies CASSLQGLTPQQFF.

This clonotype showed up many times. The J gene is TRBJ2-3, the V gene TRBV7-3, with TRBD1 matching 7 bases. The CDR3 extends over 15 amino acids. Germline lookup yields CDR1 SGHTA and CDR2 FQGTGA. J lost 0 bases, V lost 5 bases, and 5 bases had no gene match. The CDR3, as DNA: TGTGCCAGCAGCCGAGACAGGGCCAGCACAGATACGCAGTATTTT. The encoded protein is CASSRDRASTDTQYF.

The sample holds many counts of this clonotype. Sequence at one end of the junction differs from germline and may be a read error. This chain connects TRBV7-9 to TRBJ2-2, with a weak D call TRBD1 (6 bases). CDR3 length: 14 amino acids. Germline V gene sequence: CDR1 SEHNR, CDR2 FQNEAQ (reference sequence). CDR3 amino acids: CASRRDTYTGEMFF. For the CDR3, the DNA is TGTGCCAGCCGTCGGGACACCTACACCGGGGAGATGTTTTTT.

This chain uses TRBV7-2 with TRBJ2-1, with 10 positions matching TRBD2. The germline CDR1 and CDR2 sequences are SGHTA and FQGNSA. The CDR3 contains 16 residues. The trim removed 0 bases at V and 7 bases at J, leaving 6 bases unmatched. CDR3 protein: CASSLASSGGGNEQFF. CDR3 nucleotide sequence: TGTGCCAGCAGCTTAGCATCTAGCGGGGGAGGTAATGAGCAGTTCTTC.

This clonotype showed up many times. V usage is TRBV5-1 and J usage is TRBJ1-3; D perhaps matches TRBD1 (6 bases). Germline loops: CDR1 SGHRS, CDR2 YFSETQ. This CDR3 is built from 17 residues. V shed 4 bases and J shed 2 bases, with 19 bases lying between them. The CDR3 sequence: CASSAGTLSAAGNTIYF. DNA for the CDR3: TGCGCCAGCAGCGCCGGGACACTTAGTGCGGCTGGAAACACCATATATTTT.

This clonotype was seen many times. This chain links TRBV20-1 with TRBJ1-5; perhaps TRBD1 as D (5 bases). Germline values: CDR1 DFQATT, CDR2 SNEGSKA (reference sequence). V was pared by 1 base and J by 6 bases, with 19 bases between. The CDR3 loop spans 16 amino acids. CDR3 loop: CSARVPGSREGQPQHF. The CDR3 region has the DNA TGCAGTGCTAGAGTTCCAGGGTCAAGAGAAGGTCAGCCCCAGCATTTT.